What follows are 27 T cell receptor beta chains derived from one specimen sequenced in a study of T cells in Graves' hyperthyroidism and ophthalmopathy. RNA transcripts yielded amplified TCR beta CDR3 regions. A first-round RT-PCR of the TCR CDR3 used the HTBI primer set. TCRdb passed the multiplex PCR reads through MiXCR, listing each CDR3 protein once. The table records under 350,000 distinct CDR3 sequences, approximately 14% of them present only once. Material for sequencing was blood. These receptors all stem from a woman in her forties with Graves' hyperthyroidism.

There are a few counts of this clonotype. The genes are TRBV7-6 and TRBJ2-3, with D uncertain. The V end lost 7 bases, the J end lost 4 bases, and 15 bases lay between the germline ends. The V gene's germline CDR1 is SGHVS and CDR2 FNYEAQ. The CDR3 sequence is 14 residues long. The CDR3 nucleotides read TGTGCCAGCATCCCCGAGCTTCCCTCAGATACGCAGTATTTT. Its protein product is CASIPELPSDTQYF.

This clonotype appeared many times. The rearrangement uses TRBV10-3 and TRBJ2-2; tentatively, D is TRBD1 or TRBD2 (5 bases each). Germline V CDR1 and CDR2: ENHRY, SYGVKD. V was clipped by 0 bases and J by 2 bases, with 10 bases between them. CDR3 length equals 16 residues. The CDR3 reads CAISESGATNTGELFF. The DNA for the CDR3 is TGTGCCATCAGTGAGTCCGGGGCCACCAACACCGGGGAGCTGTTTTTT.

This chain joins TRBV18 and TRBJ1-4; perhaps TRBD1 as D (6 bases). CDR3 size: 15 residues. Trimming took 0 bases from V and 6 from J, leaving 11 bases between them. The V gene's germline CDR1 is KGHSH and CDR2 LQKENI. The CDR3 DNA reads TGTGCCAGCTCACCACCGACACAGGGTGATGAAAAACTGTTTTTT. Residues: CASSPPTQGDEKLFF.

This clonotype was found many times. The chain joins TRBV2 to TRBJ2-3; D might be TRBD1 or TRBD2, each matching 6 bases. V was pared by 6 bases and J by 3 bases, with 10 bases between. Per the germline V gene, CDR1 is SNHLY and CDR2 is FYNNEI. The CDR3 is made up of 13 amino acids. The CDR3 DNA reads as TGTGCCAGCAGACAGGGAGGTACAGATACGCAGTATTTT. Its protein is CASRQGGTDTQYF.

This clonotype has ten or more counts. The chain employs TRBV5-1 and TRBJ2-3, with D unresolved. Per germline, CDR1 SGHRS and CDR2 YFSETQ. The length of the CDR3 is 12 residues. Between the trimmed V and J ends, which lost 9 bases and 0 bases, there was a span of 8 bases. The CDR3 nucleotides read TGCGCCACTTCGGACAGCACAGATACGCAGTATTTT. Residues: CATSDSTDTQYF.

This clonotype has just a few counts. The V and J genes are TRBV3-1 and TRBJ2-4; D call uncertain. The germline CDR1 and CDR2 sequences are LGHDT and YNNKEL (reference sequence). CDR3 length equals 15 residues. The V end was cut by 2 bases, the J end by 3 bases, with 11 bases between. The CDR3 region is CASSQYQAGKNIQYF. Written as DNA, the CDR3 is TGTGCCAGCAGCCAATACCAGGCCGGCAAAAACATTCAGTACTTC.

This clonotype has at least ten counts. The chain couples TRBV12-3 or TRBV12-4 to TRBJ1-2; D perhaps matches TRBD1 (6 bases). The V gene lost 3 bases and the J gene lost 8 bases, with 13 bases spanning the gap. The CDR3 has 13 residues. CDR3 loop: CASSFRTVGGYTF. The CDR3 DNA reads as TGTGCCAGCAGTTTCAGGACAGTGGGGGGCTACACCTTC.

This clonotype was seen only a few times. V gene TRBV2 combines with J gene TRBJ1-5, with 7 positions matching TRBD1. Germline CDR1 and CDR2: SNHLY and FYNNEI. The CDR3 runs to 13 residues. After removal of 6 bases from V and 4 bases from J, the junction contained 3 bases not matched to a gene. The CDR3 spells CASRETGNQPQHF. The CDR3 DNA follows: TGTGCCAGCAGGGAGACAGGGAATCAGCCCCAGCATTTT. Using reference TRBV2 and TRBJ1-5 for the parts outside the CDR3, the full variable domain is EPEVTQTPSHQVTQMGQEVILRCVPISNHLYFYWYRQILGQKVEFLVSFYNNEISEKSEIFDDQFSVERPDGSNFTLKIRSTKLEDSAMYFCASRETGNQPQHFGDGTRLSIL.

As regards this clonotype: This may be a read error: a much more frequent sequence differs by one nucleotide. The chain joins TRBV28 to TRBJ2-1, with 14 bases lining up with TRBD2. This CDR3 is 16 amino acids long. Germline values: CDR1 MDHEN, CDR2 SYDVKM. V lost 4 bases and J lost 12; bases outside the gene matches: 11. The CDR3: CASSSPGTSGSDGQFF. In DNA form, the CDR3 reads TGTGCCAGCAGTTCCCCCGGGACTAGCGGGAGCGATGGGCAGTTCTTC.

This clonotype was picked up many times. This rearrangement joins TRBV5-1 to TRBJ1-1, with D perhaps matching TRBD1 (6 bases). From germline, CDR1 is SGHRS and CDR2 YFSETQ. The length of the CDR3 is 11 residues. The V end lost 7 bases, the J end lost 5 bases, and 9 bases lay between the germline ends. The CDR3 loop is CASLQGTEAFF. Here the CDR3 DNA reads TGCGCCAGCTTACAGGGTACTGAAGCTTTCTTT.

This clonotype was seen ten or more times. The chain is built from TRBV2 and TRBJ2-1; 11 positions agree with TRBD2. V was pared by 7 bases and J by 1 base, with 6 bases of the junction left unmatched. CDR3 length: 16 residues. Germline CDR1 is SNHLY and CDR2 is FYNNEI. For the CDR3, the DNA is TGTGCCAGCACTCGACTAGCGGGAAGTTCCTACAATGAGCAGTTCTTC. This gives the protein CASTRLAGSSYNEQFF.

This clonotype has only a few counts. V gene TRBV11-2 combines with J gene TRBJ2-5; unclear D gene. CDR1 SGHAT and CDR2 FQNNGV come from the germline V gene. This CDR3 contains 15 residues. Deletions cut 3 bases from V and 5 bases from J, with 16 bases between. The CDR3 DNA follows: TGTGCCAGCAGCTTTTACCCCGGAGCCCGGGAGACCCAGTACTTC. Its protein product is CASSFYPGARETQYF.

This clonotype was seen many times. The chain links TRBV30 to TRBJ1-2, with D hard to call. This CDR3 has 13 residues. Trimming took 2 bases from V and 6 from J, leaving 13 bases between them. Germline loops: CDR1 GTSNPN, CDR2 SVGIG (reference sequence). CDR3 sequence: CAWSFGVNNGYTF. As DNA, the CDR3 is TGTGCCTGGAGTTTTGGGGTGAATAATGGCTACACCTTC.

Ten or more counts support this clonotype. The CDR3 nucleotides read TGTGCCAGCAGGCCGACAGAGAACACTGAAGCTTTCTTT. Translating gives CASRPTENTEAFF. The V call is TRBV7-9, the J call TRBJ1-1; possible D gene TRBD1, 5 bases. The CDR3 totals 13 residues. CDR1 is SEHNR, CDR2 FQNEAQ, per germline (reference sequence). Trimming cost V 6 bases and J 1 base, with 9 bases left between them. Drawing the rest from reference TRBV7-9 and TRBJ1-1, the complete variable domain is DTGVSQNPRHKITKRGQNVTFRCDPISEHNRLYWYRQTLGQGPEFLTYFQNEAQLEKSRLLSDRFSAERPKGSFSTLEIQRTEQGDSAMYLCASRPTENTEAFFGQGTRLTVV.

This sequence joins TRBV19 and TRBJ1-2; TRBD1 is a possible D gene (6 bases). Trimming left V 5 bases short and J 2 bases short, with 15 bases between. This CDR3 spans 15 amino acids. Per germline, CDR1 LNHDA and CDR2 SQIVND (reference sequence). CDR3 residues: CASSPGRGRNYGYTF. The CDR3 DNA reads TGTGCCAGTAGTCCCGGGCGGGGGCGAAACTATGGCTACACCTTC.

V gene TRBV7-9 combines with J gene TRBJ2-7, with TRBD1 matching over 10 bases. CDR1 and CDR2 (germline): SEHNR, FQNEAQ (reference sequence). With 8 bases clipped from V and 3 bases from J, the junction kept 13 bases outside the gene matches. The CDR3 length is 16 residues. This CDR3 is CASPPSSWTGGYEQYF. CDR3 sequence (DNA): TGTGCCAGCCCCCCCTCATCCTGGACAGGGGGCTACGAGCAGTACTTC.

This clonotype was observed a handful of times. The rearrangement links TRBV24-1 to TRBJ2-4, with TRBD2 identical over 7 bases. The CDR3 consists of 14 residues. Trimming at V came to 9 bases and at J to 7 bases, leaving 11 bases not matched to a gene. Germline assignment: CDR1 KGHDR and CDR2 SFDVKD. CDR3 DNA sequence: TGTGCCACCGACCAGGTTTCCGGGGGGAACATTCAGTACTTC. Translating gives CATDQVSGGNIQYF.

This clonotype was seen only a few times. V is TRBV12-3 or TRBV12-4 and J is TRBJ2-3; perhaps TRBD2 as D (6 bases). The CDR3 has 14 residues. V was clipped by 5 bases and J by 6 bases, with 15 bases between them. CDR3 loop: CASSPLAGMDTQYF. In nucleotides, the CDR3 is TGTGCCAGCAGTCCCCTGGCGGGAATGGATACGCAGTATTTT.

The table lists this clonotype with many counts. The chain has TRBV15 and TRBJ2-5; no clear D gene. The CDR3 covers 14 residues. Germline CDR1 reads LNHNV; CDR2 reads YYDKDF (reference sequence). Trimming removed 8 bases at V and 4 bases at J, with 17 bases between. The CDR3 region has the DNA TGTGCCACCTCCCCCCGCTCGAGTGGAGAGACCCAGTACTTC. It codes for CATSPRSSGETQYF. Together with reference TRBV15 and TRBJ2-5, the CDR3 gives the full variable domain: DAMVIQNPRYQVTQFGKPVTLSCSQTLNHNVMYWYQQKSSQAPKLLFHYYDKDFNNEADTPDNFQSRRPNTSFCFLDIRSPGLGDTAMYLCATSPRSSGETQYFGPGTRLLVL.

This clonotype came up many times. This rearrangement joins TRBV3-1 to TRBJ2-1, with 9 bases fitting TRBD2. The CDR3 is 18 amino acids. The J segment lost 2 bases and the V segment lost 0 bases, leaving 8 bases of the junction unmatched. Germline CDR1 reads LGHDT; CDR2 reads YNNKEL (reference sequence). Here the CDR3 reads CASSQDDGREGPYNEQFF. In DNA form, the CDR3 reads TGTGCCAGCAGCCAAGATGACGGGCGGGAGGGACCCTACAATGAGCAGTTCTTC.

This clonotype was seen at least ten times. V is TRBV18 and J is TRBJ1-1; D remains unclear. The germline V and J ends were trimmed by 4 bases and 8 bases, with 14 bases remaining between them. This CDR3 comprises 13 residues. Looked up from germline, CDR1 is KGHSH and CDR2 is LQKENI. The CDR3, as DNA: TGTGCCAGCTCACTCCTGGCACAGTCGGAAGCTTTCTTT. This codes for CASSLLAQSEAFF.

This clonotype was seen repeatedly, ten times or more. CDR3 sequence: CASSQGGPSLNTEAFF. The CDR3 bases are TGTGCCAGCAGCCAAGGTGGTCCGAGTTTGAACACTGAAGCTTTCTTT. J is TRBJ1-1 and V is TRBV3-1; D ambiguous. This CDR3 contains 16 residues. Germline lookup yields CDR1 LGHDT and CDR2 YNNKEL (reference sequence). Between the trimmed V and J ends, which lost 1 base and 0 bases, there was a span of 12 bases.

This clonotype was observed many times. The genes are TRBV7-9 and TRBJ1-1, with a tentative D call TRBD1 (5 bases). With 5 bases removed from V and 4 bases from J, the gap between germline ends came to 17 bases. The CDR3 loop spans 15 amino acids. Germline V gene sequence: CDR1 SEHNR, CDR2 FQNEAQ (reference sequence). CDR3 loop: CASSRAGGEATEAFF. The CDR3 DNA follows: TGTGCCAGCAGCCGCGCGGGAGGGGAAGCCACTGAAGCTTTCTTT.

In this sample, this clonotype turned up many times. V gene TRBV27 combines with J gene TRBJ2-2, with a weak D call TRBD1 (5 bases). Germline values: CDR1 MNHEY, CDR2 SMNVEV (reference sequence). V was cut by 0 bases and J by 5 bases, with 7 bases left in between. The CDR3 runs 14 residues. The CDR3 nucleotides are TGTGCCAGCAGTTTATCGAAGGGGACCGGGGAGCTGTTTTTT. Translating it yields CASSLSKGTGELFF.

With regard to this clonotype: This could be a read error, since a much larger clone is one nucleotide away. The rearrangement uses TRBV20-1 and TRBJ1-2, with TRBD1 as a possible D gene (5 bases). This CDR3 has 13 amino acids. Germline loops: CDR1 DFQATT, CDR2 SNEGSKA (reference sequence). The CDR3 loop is CGAREAGNRGYTF. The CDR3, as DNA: TGCGGTGCTAGAGAGGCAGGGAATCGGGGCTACACCTTC.

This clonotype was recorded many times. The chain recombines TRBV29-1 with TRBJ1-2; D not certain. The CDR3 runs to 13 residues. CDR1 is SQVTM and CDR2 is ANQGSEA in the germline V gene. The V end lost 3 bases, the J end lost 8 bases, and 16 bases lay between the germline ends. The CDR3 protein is CSVEEGYRSGYTF. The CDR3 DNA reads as TGCAGCGTTGAGGAAGGGTATCGGTCGGGCTACACCTTC.

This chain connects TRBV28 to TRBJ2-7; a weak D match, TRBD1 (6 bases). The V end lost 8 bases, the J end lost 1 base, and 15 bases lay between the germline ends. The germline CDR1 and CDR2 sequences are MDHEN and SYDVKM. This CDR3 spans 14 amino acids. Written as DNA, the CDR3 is TGTGCCAGCGGGCAGGGGACCTTATCCTACGAGCAGTACTTC. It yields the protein CASGQGTLSYEQYF.